The 28 T cell receptor beta chains in this list originate from one sample, sequenced in a study of blood T cell repertoires in COVID-19. Sequenced by immunoSEQ multiplex PCR; TCRdb stores in-frame clones only, minus some. The data show about half a million clones, 89% seen once. The sequenced sample was peripheral blood. The receptors come from a man in his late teens or twenties with COVID-19, enrolled during active disease.

This clone has a handful of counts. CDR3 region: CASTGLWNTEAFF. The DNA of the CDR3 is TGTGCCAGCACGGGTCTTTGGAACACTGAAGCTTTCTTT. The chain couples TRBV2 to TRBJ1-1; D is uncertain. Per germline, CDR1 SNHLY and CDR2 FYNNEI. The V and J ends lost 7 bases and 1 base respectively, with 10 bases between them. The CDR3 consists of 13 residues.

The chain combines TRBV2 with TRBJ2-7; D unclear. The CDR3 spans 14 residues. Looked up from germline, CDR1 is SNHLY and CDR2 is FYNNEI. Trimming took 2 bases from V and 5 from J, leaving 13 bases between them. CDR3 bases: TGTGCCAGCAGTGAATTCGGTCTAGTCGACGAGCAGTACTTC. Its translation is CASSEFGLVDEQYF. The full variable domain, its missing parts supplied by reference TRBV2 and TRBJ2-7, is EPEVTQTPSHQVTQMGQEVILRCVPISNHLYFYWYRQILGQKVEFLVSFYNNEISEKSEIFDDQFSVERPDGSNFTLKIRSTKLEDSAMYFCASSEFGLVDEQYFGPGTRLTVT.

This clone was counted between two and nine times. The sample holds other DNA sequences that translate to the same CDR3. CDR3 nucleotides: TGCGCCAGCAGCTTGGCGGGTGAGCAGTTCTTC. Encoded protein: CASSLAGEQFF. The gene calls are TRBV5-1 and TRBJ2-1; D is unresolved. The CDR3 is made up of 11 amino acids. Between the trimmed V and J ends, which lost 0 bases and 9 bases, there was a span of 4 bases. Germline V gene data show CDR1 as SGHRS and CDR2 as YFSETQ.

Many counts were recorded for this clone. V is TRBV7-9 and J is TRBJ2-7; 12 bases fit TRBD1. Trimming cost V 4 bases and J 2 bases; bases outside gene matches: 12. The germline gives CDR1 SEHNR, CDR2 FQNEAQ (reference sequence). This CDR3 contains 18 residues. CDR3: CASSSPGTGGEITYEQYF. The CDR3 DNA reads TGTGCCAGCAGCTCCCCCGGGACAGGGGGCGAGATTACCTACGAGCAGTACTTC.

This chain uses TRBV7-2 with TRBJ2-1; TRBD2 aligns across 9 bases. The CDR3 consists of 16 residues. Per germline, CDR1 SGHTA and CDR2 FQGNSA. The junction had 6 bases not matched to a gene; V was cut back by 2 bases and J by 4 bases. The DNA for the CDR3 is TGTGCCAGCAGCTTAAGTGGCCTAGCGGGGTACAATGAGCAGTTCTTC. Its protein product is CASSLSGLAGYNEQFF.

The V gene is TRBV2, the J gene TRBJ1-5; a weak D match, TRBD1 (5 bases). The CDR3 contains 13 residues. V shed 5 bases and J shed 5 bases, with 10 bases lying between them. CDR1 is SNHLY, CDR2 FYNNEI, per germline. The CDR3 nucleotides read TGTGCCAGCAGTTGGACATCCTATCAGCCCCAGCATTTT. Its translation is CASSWTSYQPQHF.

This chain uses TRBV18 with TRBJ1-4; tentatively, D is TRBD1 (6 bases). Between the trimmed V and J ends, which lost 0 bases and 8 bases, there was a span of 10 bases. The CDR3 loop spans 14 amino acids. Germline assignment: CDR1 KGHSH and CDR2 LQKENI. This CDR3 is CASSPPGAQEKLFF. CDR3 sequence (DNA): TGTGCCAGCTCACCACCGGGGGCGCAGGAAAAACTGTTTTTT. Full variable domain (rest looked up from reference TRBV18 and TRBJ1-4): NAGVMQNPRHLVRRRGQEARLRCSPMKGHSHVYWYRQLPEEGLKFMVYLQKENIIDESGMPKERFSAEFPKEGPSILRIQQVVRGDSAAYFCASSPPGAQEKLFFGSGTQLSVL.

The V and J genes are TRBV2 and TRBJ2-5, with 7 bases lining up with TRBD1. Germline V gene data show CDR1 as SNHLY and CDR2 as FYNNEI. V lost 5 bases and J lost 5; bases outside the gene matches: 8. The CDR3 loop spans 14 amino acids. The CDR3 DNA reads TGTGCCAGCAGTAGACAGGGTTATTCGGAGACCCAGTACTTC. It yields the protein CASSRQGYSETQYF.

Note on this clone: Other DNA sequences in the same sample also yield this CDR3. The chain has TRBV19 and TRBJ1-1; maybe TRBD1 (5 bases). This CDR3 has 13 residues. Germline assignment: CDR1 LNHDA and CDR2 SQIVND (reference sequence). Trimming shortened V by 0 bases and J by 5 bases, and 7 bases separated the two germline ends. The CDR3 sequence: CASSIDRGTEAFF. CDR3 bases: TGTGCCAGTAGTATAGATCGGGGGACTGAAGCTTTCTTT.

This chain joins TRBV18 and TRBJ2-1; 8 nucleotides line up with TRBD2. CDR1 KGHSH and CDR2 LQKENI come from the germline V gene. The V gene end was trimmed by 5 bases and the J gene end by 3 bases; junction bases not matched to a gene: 9. The CDR3 has 16 residues. DNA for the CDR3: TGTGCCAGCTCAGCAATCGGGACTAGGAACTACAATGAGCAGTTCTTC. This codes for CASSAIGTRNYNEQFF. Based on the CDR3 plus reference TRBV18 and TRBJ2-1, the full variable domain is NAGVMQNPRHLVRRRGQEARLRCSPMKGHSHVYWYRQLPEEGLKFMVYLQKENIIDESGMPKERFSAEFPKEGPSILRIQQVVRGDSAAYFCASSAIGTRNYNEQFFGPGTRLTVL.

CDR3 region: CASRAGGGHGYTF. The CDR3 DNA sequence: TGTGCCAGCAGGGCCGGGGGGGGACATGGCTACACCTTC. The chain carries TRBV2 and TRBJ1-2; possible D gene TRBD1, 5 bases. V lost 6 bases, J lost 6 bases, and 14 bases lay in between. The germline CDR1 and CDR2 sequences are SNHLY and FYNNEI. CDR3 length equals 13 residues.

This clone was picked up one time. The V and J genes are TRBV30 and TRBJ2-7, with TRBD2 matching 8 bases. Germline loops: CDR1 GTSNPN, CDR2 SVGIG (reference sequence). J was trimmed by 0 bases and V by 4 bases; bases with no gene match: 8. This CDR3 has 15 residues. DNA for the CDR3: TGTGCCTGGAAAAAACGAGCGGGAGCCTCCTACGAGCAGTACTTC. This sequence encodes CAWKKRAGASYEQYF.

The chain couples TRBV30 to TRBJ1-1, with a weak D call TRBD1 (5 bases). The V end was cut by 2 bases, the J end by 5 bases, with 15 bases between. This CDR3 spans 14 amino acids. CDR1 and CDR2 (germline): GTSNPN, SVGIG (reference sequence). The CDR3 DNA sequence: TGTGCCTGGAGTACCCCGCCAGGGAGGACTGAAGCTTTCTTT. This sequence encodes CAWSTPPGRTEAFF.

The gene calls are TRBV10-3 and TRBJ2-3, with 10 nucleotides matching TRBD1. The ends lost 2 bases at V and 4 bases at J; junction bases unmatched: 6. The germline CDR1 and CDR2 sequences are ENHRY and SYGVKD. This CDR3 has 16 amino acids. The CDR3 DNA is TGTGCCATCAGTGAGCCTCTGACAGGGGGCGCAGATACGCAGTATTTT. Amino acid sequence: CAISEPLTGGADTQYF.

V and J are TRBV11-1 and TRBJ1-1; the D gene is possibly TRBD1 (6 bases). The CDR3 covers 15 residues. The ends were cut back, 2 bases at V and 0 bases at J, with 10 bases in the middle. Looked up from germline, CDR1 is SGHAT and CDR2 is FQDESV (reference sequence). Written as DNA, the CDR3 is TGTGCCAGCAGCTTACTCGGACAGATGAACACTGAAGCTTTCTTT. This translates into CASSLLGQMNTEAFF.

The chain couples TRBV4-1 to TRBJ1-1, with 7 bases that match TRBD1. The V and J ends lost 8 bases and 7 bases, in that order; junction bases with no gene match: 10. CDR3 length: 13 residues. Per germline, CDR1 MGHRA and CDR2 YSYEKL. The CDR3 coding sequence is TGCGCCAGCGCCATTACACAGGGGAATGAAGCTTTCTTT. Amino acids: CASAITQGNEAFF.

The chain employs TRBV10-2 and TRBJ2-1; 9 nucleotides match TRBD2. The germline gives CDR1 WSHSY, CDR2 SAAADI. The length of the CDR3 is 14 residues. The ends lost 5 bases at V and 5 bases at J; junction bases unmatched: 4. The CDR3 bases are TGCGCCAGCAGTAAGCGCGGGGGGGACAATGAGCAGTTCTTC. It yields the protein CASSKRGGDNEQFF.

This clone turned up a few times. The chain carries TRBV5-1 and TRBJ2-2; 7 nucleotides line up with TRBD2. The CDR3 extends over 14 amino acids. V shed 3 bases and J 9 bases; nucleotides not matched to a gene: 8. The germline CDR1 and CDR2 sequences are SGHRS and YFSETQ. CDR3 residues: CASSSNAAGRELFF. CDR3 sequence (DNA): TGCGCCAGCAGCTCTAACGCAGCGGGAAGGGAGCTGTTTTTT.

The chain joins TRBV10-1 to TRBJ2-1; 14 nucleotides agree with TRBD2. Germline CDR1 is WNHNN and CDR2 is SYGVQD (reference sequence). The V and J ends lost 8 bases and 9 bases, in that order; junction bases with no gene match: 0. The CDR3 covers 12 residues. Here the CDR3 reads CASGLAGGEQFF. DNA for the CDR3: TGCGCCAGCGGACTAGCGGGAGGTGAGCAGTTCTTC.

The chain couples TRBV11-3 to TRBJ2-3; 8 bases agree with TRBD2. The trim removed 5 bases at V and 0 bases at J, leaving 10 bases unmatched. Germline-derived CDR1 and CDR2 are SGHNT and YENEEA. The CDR3 loop spans 17 amino acids. The CDR3 here is CASSPRTGLESTDTQYF. The CDR3 DNA is TGTGCCAGCAGCCCCCGAACGGGACTAGAGAGCACAGATACGCAGTATTTT.

This CDR3 is CATSRVLASALETQYF. In DNA, the CDR3 is TGTGCCACCAGCAGAGTTTTAGCGTCAGCTCTGGAGACCCAGTACTTC. The rearrangement joins TRBV15 to TRBJ2-5; D is perhaps TRBD2 (5 bases). Germline values: CDR1 LNHNV, CDR2 YYDKDF (reference sequence). Trimming shortened V by 1 base and J by 5 bases, and 17 bases separated the two germline ends. This CDR3 is built from 16 residues. Supplemented by reference TRBV15 and TRBJ2-5, the full variable domain reads DAMVIQNPRYQVTQFGKPVTLSCSQTLNHNVMYWYQQKSSQAPKLLFHYYDKDFNNEADTPDNFQSRRPNTSFCFLDIRSPGLGDTAMYLCATSRVLASALETQYFGPGTRLLVL.

The V and J genes are TRBV19 and TRBJ1-4; the D is unclear. In germline, CDR1 is LNHDA, CDR2 SQIVND (reference sequence). CDR3 length equals 16 residues. The ends were cut back, 7 bases at V and 1 base at J, with 16 bases in the middle. The CDR3 DNA sequence: TGTGCCAGTAATGGAGGCTTACAGAGAACTAATGAAAAACTGTTTTTT. Amino acid sequence: CASNGGLQRTNEKLFF. Looking up the rest from reference TRBV19 and TRBJ1-4 gives the full variable domain: DGGITQSPKYLFRKEGQNVTLSCEQNLNHDAMYWYRQDPGQGLRLIYYSQIVNDFQKGDIAEGYSVSREKKESFPLTVTSAQKNPTAFYLCASNGGLQRTNEKLFFGSGTQLSVL.

The J gene is TRBJ2-1, the V gene TRBV2; 10 bases line up with TRBD2. Per germline, CDR1 SNHLY and CDR2 FYNNEI. V lost 6 bases, J lost 2 bases, and 4 bases stayed unmatched. The CDR3 is made up of 15 amino acids. The CDR3 loop is CASRKSGGAYNEQFF. The DNA for the CDR3 is TGTGCCAGCAGAAAAAGCGGGGGGGCCTACAATGAGCAGTTCTTC.

The chain combines TRBV27 with TRBJ1-5, with 12 bases matching TRBD1. CDR3 length: 15 amino acids. Germline loops: CDR1 MNHEY, CDR2 SMNVEV (reference sequence). The junction had 6 bases not matched to a gene; V was cut back by 6 bases and J by 6 bases. The CDR3 DNA reads as TGTGCCAGCAGCTCGGGACAGGGGGCGATTCAGCCCCAGCATTTT. This sequence encodes CASSSGQGAIQPQHF.

This chain uses TRBV18 with TRBJ2-7; 8 bases match TRBD2. CDR3 length: 13 amino acids. CDR1 and CDR2 from the germline V gene are KGHSH and LQKENI. The trim removed 6 bases at V and 3 bases at J, leaving 4 bases unmatched. The CDR3 region has the DNA TGTGCCAGCTCGGAGCGGGAGTACTACGAGCAGTACTTC. Encoded protein: CASSEREYYEQYF. The whole variable domain, filled in from reference TRBV18 and TRBJ2-7, reads NAGVMQNPRHLVRRRGQEARLRCSPMKGHSHVYWYRQLPEEGLKFMVYLQKENIIDESGMPKERFSAEFPKEGPSILRIQQVVRGDSAAYFCASSEREYYEQYFGPGTRLTVT.

The chain combines TRBV2 with TRBJ1-1; no firm D call. This CDR3 contains 12 residues. Trimming shortened V by 7 bases and J by 5 bases, and 11 bases separated the two germline ends. The germline V gene has CDR1 SNHLY and CDR2 FYNNEI. DNA for the CDR3: TGTGCCAGCATTCGACTTTGGACTGAAGCTTTCTTT. Translating it yields CASIRLWTEAFF.

In its sample, this clone was seen once. This chain connects TRBV7-9 to TRBJ1-1, with D possibly TRBD1 on 5 matching bases. The germline gives CDR1 SEHNR, CDR2 FQNEAQ (reference sequence). The CDR3 is 14 amino acids. Trimming removed 7 bases at V and 5 bases at J, with 17 bases between. CDR3 amino acids: CASNRGPQSTEAFF. CDR3 DNA: TGTGCCAGCAATAGGGGTCCACAGAGTACTGAAGCTTTCTTT.

V usage is TRBV5-4 and J usage is TRBJ1-2; D is undetermined. The CDR3 is made up of 14 amino acids. The V and J ends lost 4 bases and 1 base respectively, with 11 bases between them. Germline V gene sequence: CDR1 SGHNT, CDR2 YYREEE (reference sequence). The CDR3 DNA is TGTGCCAGCAGCGAGGCAGAGTTTAACTATGGCTACACCTTC. Residues: CASSEAEFNYGYTF.